These 10 T cell receptor beta chains came from one sample sequenced in a study of blood T cell repertoires in COVID-19. Assay used: immunoSEQ multiplex PCR; TCRdb lists only in-frame clones, some missing. Of just under 35,000 clones listed, more than 70% are singletons. Material: peripheral blood. The source is a human donor in a cohort sampled during active COVID-19.

The chain carries TRBV14 and TRBJ2-7; 11 nucleotides agree with TRBD2. Germline CDR1 and CDR2: SGHDN and FVKESK. The ends lost 2 bases at V and 3 bases at J; junction bases unmatched: 0. The CDR3 covers 14 residues. CDR3 sequence (DNA): TGTGCCAGCAGCCAACTAGCGGGGGGCTACGAGCAGTACTTC. This gives the protein CASSQLAGGYEQYF. The entire variable domain, with the rest obtained from reference TRBV14 and TRBJ2-7, is as follows: EAGVTQFPSHSVIEKGQTVTLRCDPISGHDNLYWYRRVMGKEIKFLLHFVKESKQDESGMPNNRFLAERTGGTYSTLKVQPAELEDSGVYFCASSQLAGGYEQYFGPGTRLTVT.

The CDR3 bases are TGTGCCAGCAGTACCCCTGGAGCAGATACGCAGTATTTT. Protein: CASSTPGADTQYF. The chain is built from TRBV28 and TRBJ2-3; D remains ambiguous. This CDR3 spans 13 amino acids. Germline loops: CDR1 MDHEN, CDR2 SYDVKM. With 5 bases removed from V and 4 bases from J, the gap between germline ends came to 10 bases.

For the CDR3, the DNA is TGTGCCAGCAGCTTAACGAGGCTCGCGGGGGGGCGGAATGAGCAGTTCTTC. Amino acids: CASSLTRLAGGRNEQFF. This chain links TRBV7-3 with TRBJ2-1; 9 bases agree with TRBD2. V lost 0 bases and J lost 7; bases outside the gene matches: 10. The CDR3 has 17 amino acids. CDR1 SGHTA and CDR2 FQGTGA come from the germline V gene.

CDR3 in DNA: TGTGCCAGCAGCGTAGGTTCAGGGTGGCCACAAGAGACCCAGTACTTC. Protein: CASSVGSGWPQETQYF. The rearrangement uses TRBV9 and TRBJ2-5, with D possibly being TRBD1 (5 bases). CDR3 length: 16 residues. V was shortened by 0 bases and J by 2 bases, with 14 bases between the two germline ends. From germline, CDR1 is SGDLS and CDR2 YYNGEE.

The CDR3 nucleotides are TGCGCCAGCAGCGAGCGGGGGAACACCGGGGAGCTGTTTTTT. Translated: CASSERGNTGELFF. The chain joins TRBV5-1 to TRBJ2-2; 7 bases are shared with TRBD2. This CDR3 is built from 14 residues. The V and J ends lost 4 bases and 1 base, in that order; junction bases with no gene match: 1. Germline V gene data show CDR1 as SGHRS and CDR2 as YFSETQ.

This clone showed up just once. The chain joins TRBV7-9 to TRBJ2-7, with D possibly matching TRBD1 (7 bases). The length of the CDR3 is 13 residues. V lost 11 bases and J 3 bases, leaving 17 bases between the germline ends. From germline, CDR1 is SEHNR and CDR2 FQNEAQ (reference sequence). The CDR3 DNA reads as TGTGCCGGCCAGGGCGGGACAGACTACGAGCAGTACTTC. Protein sequence: CAGQGGTDYEQYF.

The CDR3 DNA reads as TGTGCCAGCAGTCCTTTCCAGGGTTTCGATGGCTACACCTTC. This encodes CASSPFQGFDGYTF. The J gene is TRBJ1-2, the V gene TRBV7-2; the D gene is possibly TRBD1 (5 bases). The V end lost 6 bases, the J end lost 6 bases, and 17 bases lay between the germline ends. The CDR3 totals 14 residues. Germline CDR1 reads SGHTA; CDR2 reads FQGNSA.

V usage is TRBV5-1 and J usage is TRBJ2-2, with 8 nucleotides matching TRBD1. The J segment lost 3 bases and the V segment lost 5 bases, leaving 9 bases of the junction unmatched. This CDR3 is 16 amino acids long. Looked up from germline, CDR1 is SGHRS and CDR2 is YFSETQ. The CDR3 protein is CASRTPGGSDTGELFF. CDR3 bases: TGCGCCAGCAGGACCCCAGGGGGCAGCGACACCGGGGAGCTGTTTTTT.

Only a few counts were recorded for this clone. The J gene is TRBJ2-1, the V gene TRBV3-1 (or the pseudogene TRBV3-2); D remains ambiguous. V shed 6 bases and J shed 9 bases, with 15 bases lying between them. Germline V gene lookup returns CDR1 LGHDT and CDR2 YNNKEL (reference sequence). The CDR3 covers 13 residues. The DNA of the CDR3 is TGTGCCAGCAGGGGCCCCTCTGTGAGTGAGCAGTTCTTC. Translation: CASRGPSVSEQFF.

The rearrangement links TRBV5-4 to TRBJ1-4; D possibly corresponds to TRBD1 (5 bases). The germline gives CDR1 SGHNT, CDR2 YYREEE (reference sequence). CDR3 size: 15 residues. Trimming took off 0 bases at V and 11 bases at J, with 17 bases between the two ends. In DNA form, the CDR3 reads TGTGCCAGCAGCTTGGATAGCCATAAGGCAGGGAAACTGTTTTTT. As protein: CASSLDSHKAGKLFF. The full variable domain, in which reference TRBV5-4 and TRBJ1-4 provide the parts outside the CDR3, is ETGVTQSPTHLIKTRGQQVTLRCSSQSGHNTVSWYQQALGQGPQFIFQYYREEENGRGNFPPRFSGLQFPNYSSELNVNALELDDSALYLCASSLDSHKAGKLFFGSGTQLSVL.